This TCR beta chain is drawn from a study of OX40 agonist ivuxolimab in advanced cancers. General observations from the study: Among expanded peripheral T cells, antigen specificity went undetermined. Both CD4+ and CD8+ T cell populations in blood had undergone clonal expansion by week 6 at 0.1 to 3.0 mg/kg.

Sequenced by immunoSEQ multiplex PCR; TCRdb stores in-frame clones only, minus some. Among roughly 15,000 clones listed, roughly 75% were seen once. Germline loops: CDR1 SGHRS, CDR2 YFSETQ. CDR3 length: 16 amino acids. V was clipped by 3 bases and J by 0 bases, with 16 bases between them. With respect to this clone: Its antigen is currently unknown.

Sample: CD4+ or CD8+ T cells sorted from blood, taken in a trial of the OX40 agonist ivuxolimab. This receptor was obtained from an adult with an advanced solid tumor such as melanoma, head and neck, liver or kidney cancer. The chain has TRBV5-1 and TRBJ2-7; D call uncertain. This CDR3 reads CASSSDMGLSSYEQYF. In DNA, the CDR3 is TGCGCCAGCAGCTCCGATATGGGCCTTAGCTCCTACGAGCAGTACTTC. The variable domain in full, completed from reference TRBV5-1 and TRBJ2-7, reads KAGVTQTPRYLIKTRGQQVTLSCSPISGHRSVSWYQQTPGQGLQFLFEYFSETQRNKGNFPGRFSGRQFSNSRSEMNVSTLELGDSALYLCASSSDMGLSSYEQYFGPGTRLTVT.